The TCR beta chain described here comes from a study of cytomegalovirus exposure and HLA in healthy donors. This PCR relied on a set of 60 Vbeta primers and 13 Jbeta primers. Measured with immunoSEQ multiplex PCR; TCRdb has only the in-frame clones, and not every one. The sample includes about 98,000 clones, around 80% seen only once; the top ten take approximately 11%. Points on this clone: Its antigen is unidentified.

Findings and limits, study-wide: Confirmation in vitro established that three CMV-associated chains were specific for CMV antigens. Most CMV-associated TCR beta chains appeared HLA-restricted in a later analysis.

Germline CDR1 is SEHNR and CDR2 is FQNEAQ (reference sequence). This CDR3 region has 13 residues. V was trimmed by 5 bases and J by 4 bases, leaving 9 bases between them. The TCR originated in a man aged 18-30 years in good health and CMV-seropositive. The V call is TRBV7-9, the J call TRBJ1-5; D is undetermined. Sequencing used PBMCs. As DNA, the CDR3 is TGTGCCAGCAGCGGAGGATTTAATCAGCCCCAGCATTTT. Its translation: CASSGGFNQPQHF.